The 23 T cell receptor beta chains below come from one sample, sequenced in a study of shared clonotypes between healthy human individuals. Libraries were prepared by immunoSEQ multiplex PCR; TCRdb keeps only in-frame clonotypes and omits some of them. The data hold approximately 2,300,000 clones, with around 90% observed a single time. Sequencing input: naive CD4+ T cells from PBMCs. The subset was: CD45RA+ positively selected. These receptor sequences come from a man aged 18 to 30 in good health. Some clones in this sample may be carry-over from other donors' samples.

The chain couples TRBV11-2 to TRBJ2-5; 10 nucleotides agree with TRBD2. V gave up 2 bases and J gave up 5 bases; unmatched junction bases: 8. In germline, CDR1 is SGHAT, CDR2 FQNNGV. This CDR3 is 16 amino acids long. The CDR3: CASSLRPSGSLETQYF. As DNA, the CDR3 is TGTGCCAGCAGCTTAAGGCCTAGCGGGAGTCTGGAGACCCAGTACTTC.

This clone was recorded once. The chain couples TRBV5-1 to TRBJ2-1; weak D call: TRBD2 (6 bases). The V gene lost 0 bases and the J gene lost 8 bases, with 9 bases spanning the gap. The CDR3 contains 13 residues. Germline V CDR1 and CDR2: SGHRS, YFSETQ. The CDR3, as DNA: TGCGCCAGCAGCTTGGAACTAGCTGATGAGCAGTTCTTC. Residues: CASSLELADEQFF. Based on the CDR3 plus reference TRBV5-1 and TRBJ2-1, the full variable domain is KAGVTQTPRYLIKTRGQQVTLSCSPISGHRSVSWYQQTPGQGLQFLFEYFSETQRNKGNFPGRFSGRQFSNSRSEMNVSTLELGDSALYLCASSLELADEQFFGPGTRLTVL.

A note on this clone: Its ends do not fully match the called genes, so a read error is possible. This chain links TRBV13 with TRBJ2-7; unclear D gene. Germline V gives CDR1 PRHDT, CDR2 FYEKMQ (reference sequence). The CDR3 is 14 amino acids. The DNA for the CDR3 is TGTGCCAGCAGCCTAGGGCTACTTTCCTACGAGCAGTACTTC. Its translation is CASSLGLLSYEQYF.

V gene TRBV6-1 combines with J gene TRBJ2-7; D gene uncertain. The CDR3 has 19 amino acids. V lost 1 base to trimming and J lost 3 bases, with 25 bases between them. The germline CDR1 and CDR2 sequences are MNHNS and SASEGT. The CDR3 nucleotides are TGTGCCAGCAGTGAAGGTATCGAAGGCGTAGGAGTTAGAAACTACGAGCAGTACTTC. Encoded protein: CASSEGIEGVGVRNYEQYF.

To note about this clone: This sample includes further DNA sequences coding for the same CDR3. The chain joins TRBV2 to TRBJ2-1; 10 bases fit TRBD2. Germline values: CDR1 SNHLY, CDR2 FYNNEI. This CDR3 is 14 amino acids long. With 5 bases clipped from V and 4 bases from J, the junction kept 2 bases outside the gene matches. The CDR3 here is CASSRTSGYNEQFF. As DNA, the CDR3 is TGTGCCAGCAGTAGGACTAGCGGATACAATGAGCAGTTCTTC.

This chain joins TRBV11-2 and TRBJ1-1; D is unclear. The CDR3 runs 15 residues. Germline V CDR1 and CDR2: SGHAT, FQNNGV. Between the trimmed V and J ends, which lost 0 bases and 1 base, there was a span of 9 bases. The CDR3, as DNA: TGTGCCAGCAGCTTAGAGTTGGCGGCGAACACTGAAGCTTTCTTT. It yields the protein CASSLELAANTEAFF.

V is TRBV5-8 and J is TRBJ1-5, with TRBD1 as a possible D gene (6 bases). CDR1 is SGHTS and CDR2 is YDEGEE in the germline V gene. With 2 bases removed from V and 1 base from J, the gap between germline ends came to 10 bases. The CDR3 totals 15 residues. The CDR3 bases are TGTGCCAGCAGCTTACAGGGTTCGAGCAATCAGCCCCAGCATTTT. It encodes CASSLQGSSNQPQHF. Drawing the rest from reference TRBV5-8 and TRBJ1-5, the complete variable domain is EAGVTQSPTHLIKTRGQQATLRCSPISGHTSVYWYQQALGLGLQFLLWYDEGEERNRGNFPPRFSGRQFPNYSSELNVNALELEDSALYLCASSLQGSSNQPQHFGDGTRLSIL.

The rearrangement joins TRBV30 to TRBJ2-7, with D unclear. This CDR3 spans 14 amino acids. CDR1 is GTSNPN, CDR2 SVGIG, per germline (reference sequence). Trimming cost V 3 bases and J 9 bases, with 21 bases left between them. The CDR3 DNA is TGTGCCTGGAGCTTGTTCCGGACCCCCTCGGGGCAGTACTTC. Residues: CAWSLFRTPSGQYF. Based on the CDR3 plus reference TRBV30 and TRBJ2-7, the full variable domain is SQTIHQWPATLVQPVGSPLSLECTVEGTSNPNLYWYRQAAGRGLQLLFYSVGIGQISSEVPQNLSASRPQDRQFILSSKKLLLSDSGFYLCAWSLFRTPSGQYFGPGTRLTVT.

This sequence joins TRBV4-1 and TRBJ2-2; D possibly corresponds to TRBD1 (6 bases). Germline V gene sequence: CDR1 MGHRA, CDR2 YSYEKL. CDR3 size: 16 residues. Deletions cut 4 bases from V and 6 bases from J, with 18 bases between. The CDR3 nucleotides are TGCGCCAGCAGCCTTATACAGGGTGACGAAGCCGGGGAGCTGTTTTTT. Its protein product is CASSLIQGDEAGELFF.

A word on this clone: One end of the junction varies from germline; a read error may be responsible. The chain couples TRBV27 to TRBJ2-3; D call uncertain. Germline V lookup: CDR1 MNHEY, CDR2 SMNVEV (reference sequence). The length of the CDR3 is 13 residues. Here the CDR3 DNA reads TGTGCCAGCAGTTTTCGTAGCAGAGATACGCAGTATTTT. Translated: CASSFRSRDTQYF.

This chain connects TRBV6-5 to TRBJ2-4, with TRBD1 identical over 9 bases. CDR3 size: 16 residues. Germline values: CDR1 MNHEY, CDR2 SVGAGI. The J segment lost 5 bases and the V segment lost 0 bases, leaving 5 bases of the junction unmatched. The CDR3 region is CASSYSRGDRENIQYF. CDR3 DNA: TGTGCCAGCAGTTACTCGAGGGGGGACAGGGAAAACATTCAGTACTTC.

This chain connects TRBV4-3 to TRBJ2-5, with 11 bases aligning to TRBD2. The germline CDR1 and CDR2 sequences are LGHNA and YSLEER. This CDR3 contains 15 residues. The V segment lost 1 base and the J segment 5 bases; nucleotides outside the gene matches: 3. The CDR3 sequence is CASSQATSGTETQYF. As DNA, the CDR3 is TGCGCCAGCAGCCAAGCGACTAGCGGGACGGAGACCCAGTACTTC.

CDR3 protein: CASSLALLIGQPQHF. DNA of the CDR3: TGTGCCAGCAGCTTAGCGCTACTCATAGGGCAGCCCCAGCATTTT. V is TRBV7-8 and J is TRBJ1-5; no clear D gene. The CDR3 loop spans 15 amino acids. Germline CDR1 and CDR2: SGHVS and FQNEAQ. The ends were cut back, 0 bases at V and 7 bases at J, with 13 bases in the middle.

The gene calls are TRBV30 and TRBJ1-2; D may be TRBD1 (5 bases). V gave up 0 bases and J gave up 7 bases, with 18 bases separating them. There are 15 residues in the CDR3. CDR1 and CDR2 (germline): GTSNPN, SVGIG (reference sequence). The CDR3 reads CAWSVLGRVFSGYTF. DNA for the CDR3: TGTGCCTGGAGTGTATTAGGCAGGGTTTTCTCTGGCTACACCTTC.

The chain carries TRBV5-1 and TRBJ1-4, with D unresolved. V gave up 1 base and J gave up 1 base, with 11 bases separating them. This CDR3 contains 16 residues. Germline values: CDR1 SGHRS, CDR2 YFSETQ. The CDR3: CASSLTSRRTNEKLFF. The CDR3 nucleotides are TGCGCCAGCAGCTTGACTTCGCGGAGAACTAATGAAAAACTGTTTTTT.

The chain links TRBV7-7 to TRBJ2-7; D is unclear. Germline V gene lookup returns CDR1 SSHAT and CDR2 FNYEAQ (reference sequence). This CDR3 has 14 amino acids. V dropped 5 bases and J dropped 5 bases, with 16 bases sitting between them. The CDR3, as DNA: TGTGCCAGCAGCAAGACCCCACGCGACCACGAGCAGTACTTC. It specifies CASSKTPRDHEQYF.

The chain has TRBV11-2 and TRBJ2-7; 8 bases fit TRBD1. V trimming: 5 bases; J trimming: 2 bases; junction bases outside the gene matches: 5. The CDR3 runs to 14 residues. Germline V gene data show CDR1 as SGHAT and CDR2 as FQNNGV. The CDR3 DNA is TGTGCCAGCAGCACCAAACAGGGGGCCTACGAGCAGTACTTC. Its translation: CASSTKQGAYEQYF.

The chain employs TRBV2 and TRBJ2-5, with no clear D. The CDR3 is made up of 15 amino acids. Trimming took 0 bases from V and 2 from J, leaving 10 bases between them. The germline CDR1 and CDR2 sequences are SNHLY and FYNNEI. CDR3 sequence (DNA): TGTGCCAGCAGTGAAGCTAGGGCGAGGCAAGAGACCCAGTACTTC. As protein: CASSEARARQETQYF.

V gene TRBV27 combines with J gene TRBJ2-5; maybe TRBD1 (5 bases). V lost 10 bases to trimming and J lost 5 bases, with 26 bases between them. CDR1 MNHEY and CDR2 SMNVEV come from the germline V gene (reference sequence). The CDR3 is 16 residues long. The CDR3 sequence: CATRPLRGFGLETQYF. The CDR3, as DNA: TGTGCCACCCGGCCCCTTAGGGGTTTCGGGTTGGAGACCCAGTACTTC.

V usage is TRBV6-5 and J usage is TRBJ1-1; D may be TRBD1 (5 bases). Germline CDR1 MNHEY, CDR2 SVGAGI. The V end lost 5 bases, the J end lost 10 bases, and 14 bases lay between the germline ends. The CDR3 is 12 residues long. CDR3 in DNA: TGTGCCAGCAGTGGGACCGGGACCCGAGCTTTCTTT. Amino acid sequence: CASSGTGTRAFF.

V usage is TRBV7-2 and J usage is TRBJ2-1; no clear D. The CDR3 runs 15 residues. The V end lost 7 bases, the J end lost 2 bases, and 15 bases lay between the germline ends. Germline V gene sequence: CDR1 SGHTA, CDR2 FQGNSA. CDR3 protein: CASTTRRRTYNEQFF. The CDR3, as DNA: TGTGCCAGCACCACACGGCGCAGGACCTACAATGAGCAGTTCTTC.

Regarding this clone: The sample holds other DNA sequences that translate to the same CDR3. CDR3 residues: CASSRTGGSYNEQFF. In DNA, the CDR3 is TGTGCCAGCAGCCGGACAGGGGGATCCTACAATGAGCAGTTCTTC. The J gene is TRBJ2-1, the V gene TRBV9; 10 nucleotides align to TRBD1. This CDR3 is 15 amino acids long. Germline trimming cut 4 bases from V and 1 base from J; bases unmatched to any gene: 2. The germline V gene has CDR1 SGDLS and CDR2 YYNGEE.

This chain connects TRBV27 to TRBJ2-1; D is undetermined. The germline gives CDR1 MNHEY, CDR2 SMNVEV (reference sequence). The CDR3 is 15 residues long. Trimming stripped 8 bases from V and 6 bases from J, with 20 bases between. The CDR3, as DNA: TGTGCCAGCTGGCTCCCGATTCCTTGGTCCAATGAGCAGTTCTTC. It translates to CASWLPIPWSNEQFF.